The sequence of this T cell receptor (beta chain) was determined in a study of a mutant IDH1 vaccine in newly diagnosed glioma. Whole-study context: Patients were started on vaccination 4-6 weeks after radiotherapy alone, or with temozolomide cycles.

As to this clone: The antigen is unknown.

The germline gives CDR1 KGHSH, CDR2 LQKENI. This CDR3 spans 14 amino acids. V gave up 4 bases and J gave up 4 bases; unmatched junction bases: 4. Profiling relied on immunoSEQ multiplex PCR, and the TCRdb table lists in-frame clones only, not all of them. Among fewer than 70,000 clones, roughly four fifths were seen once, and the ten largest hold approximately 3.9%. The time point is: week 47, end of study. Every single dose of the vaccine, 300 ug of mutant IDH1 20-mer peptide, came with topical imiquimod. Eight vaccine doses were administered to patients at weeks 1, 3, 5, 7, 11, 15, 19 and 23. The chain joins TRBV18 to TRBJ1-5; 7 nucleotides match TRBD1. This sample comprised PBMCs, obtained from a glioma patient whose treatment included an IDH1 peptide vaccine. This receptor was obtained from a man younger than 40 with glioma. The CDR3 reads CASSQGAGNQPQHF. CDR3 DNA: TGTGCCAGCTCACAGGGGGCGGGGAATCAGCCCCAGCATTTT.